These 15 T cell receptor beta chains came from one sample sequenced in a study of post-analysis software for immune sequencing data. Regarding the study as a whole: Four to six TRBV segments were more frequent in patients than controls; TRBV5-6, TRBV5-1 and TRBV20-1 belonged to this group.

The library was made from cDNA and included unique molecular identifiers. TCRdb analysed the PCR reads with MiXCR anew, one entry per CDR3 protein. The sample holds about 760,000 distinct CDR3 sequences, roughly 27% seen once. No antigen has been assigned to these receptors. The sequenced sample consisted of blood. Every receptor here comes from a girl aged 10 to 17 with multiple sclerosis.

The chain has TRBV7-2 and TRBJ2-1; 12 bases fit TRBD1. The germline gives CDR1 SGHTA, CDR2 FQGNSA. The CDR3 covers 16 residues. V dropped 4 bases and J dropped 6; count of bases not matched to a gene: 7. The CDR3 DNA sequence: TGTGCCAGCAGCTCCGGGGCGGGACAGGGGGCCAATGAGCAGTTCTTC. Translating it yields CASSSGAGQGANEQFF.

This clonotype was observed a few times. The chain is built from TRBV5-5 and TRBJ1-2; unclear D gene. Germline-derived CDR1 and CDR2 are SGHKS and YYEKEE (reference sequence). The CDR3 is 14 residues long. V dropped 3 bases and J dropped 3 bases, with 12 bases sitting between them. The CDR3 is CASSSDPGHYGYTF. The CDR3 DNA follows: TGTGCCAGCAGCTCGGATCCGGGCCACTATGGCTACACCTTC.

The chain has TRBV6-5 and TRBJ2-3; possible D gene TRBD1, 6 bases. The CDR3 covers 16 residues. Germline values: CDR1 MNHEY, CDR2 SVGAGI. Trimming left V 3 bases short and J 0 bases short, with 13 bases between. This CDR3 is CASSYSGAPSTDTQYF. DNA of the CDR3: TGTGCCAGCAGTTATTCAGGGGCCCCTAGCACAGATACGCAGTATTTT.

This clonotype was found a few times. V is TRBV3-1 and J is TRBJ1-2, with D hard to call. CDR1 LGHDT and CDR2 YNNKEL come from the germline V gene (reference sequence). Trimming shortened V by 4 bases and J by 3 bases, and 9 bases separated the two germline ends. This CDR3 comprises 13 residues. The CDR3 region is CASSPEEYYGYTF. CDR3 DNA sequence: TGTGCCAGCAGCCCCGAAGAGTACTATGGCTACACCTTC.

This clonotype was counted between two and nine times. The chain carries TRBV28 and TRBJ2-1; D call uncertain. The CDR3 sequence is 14 residues long. In germline, CDR1 is MDHEN, CDR2 SYDVKM. V shed 6 bases and J shed 0 bases, with 9 bases lying between them. CDR3 amino acids: CASSNRHSYNEQFF. The CDR3 region has the DNA TGTGCCAGCAGCAATCGGCACTCCTACAATGAGCAGTTCTTC. Full variable domain (missing parts from reference TRBV28 and TRBJ2-1): DVKVTQSSRYLVKRTGEKVFLECVQDMDHENMFWYRQDPGLGLRLIYFSYDVKMKEKGDIPEGYSVSREKKERFSLILESASTNQTSMYLCASSNRHSYNEQFFGPGTRLTVL.

This clonotype occurred a few times. This rearrangement joins TRBV20-1 to TRBJ1-2; weak D call: TRBD1 (6 bases). Germline V gene sequence: CDR1 DFQATT, CDR2 SNEGSKA (reference sequence). V lost 0 bases and J lost 6, with 26 bases in between. This CDR3 has 18 amino acids. This CDR3 is CSARDTARGRIALDGYTF. DNA of the CDR3: TGCAGTGCTAGAGATACGGCCCGGGGGCGCATCGCCCTCGATGGCTACACCTTC.

The V call is TRBV9, the J call TRBJ1-4, with TRBD1 as a possible D gene (6 bases). This CDR3 is 15 amino acids long. Trimming cost V 0 bases and J 3 bases, with 9 bases left between them. Germline values: CDR1 SGDLS, CDR2 YYNGEE. As DNA, the CDR3 is TGTGCCAGCAGCGTAGGATACAGGGCTAATGAAAAACTGTTTTTT. This encodes CASSVGYRANEKLFF.

In this sample, this clonotype turned up many times. The chain carries TRBV29-1 and TRBJ2-7, with D hard to call. Germline loops: CDR1 SQVTM, CDR2 ANQGSEA. The V and J ends lost 5 bases and 2 bases respectively, with 13 bases between them. The CDR3 consists of 13 residues. CDR3 in DNA: TGCAGCGTTACCGTCATCGGCGCCTACGAGCAGTACTTC. Its protein is CSVTVIGAYEQYF.

J is TRBJ2-3 and V is TRBV15, with D unresolved. Germline V lookup: CDR1 LNHNV, CDR2 YYDKDF (reference sequence). Trimming cost V 1 base and J 7 bases, with 6 bases left between them. This CDR3 is built from 12 residues. The CDR3 is CATSRVAHTQYF. For the CDR3, the DNA is TGTGCCACCAGCAGAGTAGCTCATACGCAGTATTTT. The full variable domain, in which reference TRBV15 and TRBJ2-3 provide the parts outside the CDR3, is DAMVIQNPRYQVTQFGKPVTLSCSQTLNHNVMYWYQQKSSQAPKLLFHYYDKDFNNEADTPDNFQSRRPNTSFCFLDIRSPGLGDTAMYLCATSRVAHTQYFGPGTRLTVL.

The genes are TRBV10-3 and TRBJ2-2; TRBD1 aligns across 7 bases. Germline V CDR1 and CDR2: ENHRY, SYGVKD. The CDR3 is 13 amino acids. V trimming: 8 bases; J trimming: 4 bases; junction bases outside the gene matches: 4. CDR3 DNA sequence: TGTGCCATCCCAAAGGGGGCCACCGGGGAGCTGTTTTTT. Translated, it gives CAIPKGATGELFF.

This clonotype has only a few counts. The gene calls are TRBV20-1 and TRBJ2-1; TRBD2 matches 7 bases. Germline V gene lookup returns CDR1 DFQATT and CDR2 SNEGSKA (reference sequence). There are 16 residues in the CDR3. Trimming took 4 bases from V and 4 from J; bases not matched to a gene: 13. As DNA, the CDR3 is TGCAGTGCTAAATTTCAGGCGGGAGTAAAGTACAATGAGCAGTTCTTC. Its protein product is CSAKFQAGVKYNEQFF.

This clonotype has a handful of counts. The genes are TRBV9 and TRBJ2-3; 10 bases are shared with TRBD2. With 6 bases clipped from V and 0 bases from J, the junction kept 7 bases outside the gene matches. CDR3 length: 16 residues. Germline CDR1 is SGDLS and CDR2 is YYNGEE. CDR3 bases: TGTGCCAGCACACCACTAGCGGGGACTAGCACAGATACGCAGTATTTT. This sequence encodes CASTPLAGTSTDTQYF. The full variable domain, with the rest looked up from reference TRBV9 and TRBJ2-3, is DSGVTQTPKHLITATGQRVTLRCSPRSGDLSVYWYQQSLDQGLQFLIQYYNGEERAKGNILERFSAQQFPDLHSELNLSSLELGDSALYFCASTPLAGTSTDTQYFGPGTRLTVL.

The CDR3 reads CASSLTSGPEETQYF. Here the CDR3 DNA reads TGTGCCAGCAGTTTGACGTCGGGACCTGAAGAGACCCAGTACTTC. V usage is TRBV12-3 or TRBV12-4 and J usage is TRBJ2-5, with D perhaps matching TRBD1 or TRBD2 (5 bases each). Trimming took off 3 bases at V and 3 bases at J, with 14 bases between the two ends. The CDR3 is 15 amino acids.

This clonotype occurred a few times. This sequence joins TRBV7-2 and TRBJ1-2; D call uncertain. Trimming stripped 2 bases from V and 8 bases from J, with 21 bases between. CDR1 and CDR2 from the germline V gene are SGHTA and FQGNSA. The CDR3 loop spans 16 amino acids. The CDR3 protein is CASSLNLLSDRRGYTF. The CDR3 DNA is TGTGCCAGCAGCTTAAACCTTTTGTCGGACCGCCGGGGCTACACCTTC.

This chain connects TRBV20-1 to TRBJ2-3; TRBD2 matches 11 bases. Germline-derived CDR1 and CDR2 are DFQATT and SNEGSKA (reference sequence). The CDR3 is 17 residues long. V lost 0 bases, J lost 3 bases, and 8 bases stayed unmatched. The CDR3 sequence is CSARDRASGRITDTQYF. The CDR3 nucleotides are TGCAGTGCTAGAGATCGGGCTAGCGGGAGGATAACAGATACGCAGTATTTT.